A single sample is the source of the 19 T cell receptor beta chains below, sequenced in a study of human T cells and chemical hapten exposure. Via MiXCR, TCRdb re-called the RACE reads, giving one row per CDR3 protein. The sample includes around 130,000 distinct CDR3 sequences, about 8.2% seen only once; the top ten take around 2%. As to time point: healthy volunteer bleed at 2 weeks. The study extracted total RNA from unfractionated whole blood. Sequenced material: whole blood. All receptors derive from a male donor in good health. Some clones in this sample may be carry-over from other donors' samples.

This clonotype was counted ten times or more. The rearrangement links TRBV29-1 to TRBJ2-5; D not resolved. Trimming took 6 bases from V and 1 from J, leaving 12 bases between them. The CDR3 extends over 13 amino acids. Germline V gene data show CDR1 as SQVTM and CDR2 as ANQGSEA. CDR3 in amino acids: CSVKNTFQETQYF. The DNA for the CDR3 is TGCAGCGTGAAAAACACATTCCAAGAGACCCAGTACTTC.

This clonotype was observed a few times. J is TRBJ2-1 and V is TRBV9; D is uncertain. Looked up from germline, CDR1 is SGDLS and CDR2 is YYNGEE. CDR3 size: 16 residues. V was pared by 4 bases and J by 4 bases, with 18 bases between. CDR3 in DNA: TGTGCCAGCAGCAGATTAGACGGTACTGGTTACAATGAGCAGTTCTTC. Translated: CASSRLDGTGYNEQFF.

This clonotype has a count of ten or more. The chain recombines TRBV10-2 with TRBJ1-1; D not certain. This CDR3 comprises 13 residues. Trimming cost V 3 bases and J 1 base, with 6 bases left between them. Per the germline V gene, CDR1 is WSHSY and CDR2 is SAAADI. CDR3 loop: CASSDPWNTEAFF. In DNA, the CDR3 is TGCGCCAGCAGTGACCCTTGGAACACTGAAGCTTTCTTT.

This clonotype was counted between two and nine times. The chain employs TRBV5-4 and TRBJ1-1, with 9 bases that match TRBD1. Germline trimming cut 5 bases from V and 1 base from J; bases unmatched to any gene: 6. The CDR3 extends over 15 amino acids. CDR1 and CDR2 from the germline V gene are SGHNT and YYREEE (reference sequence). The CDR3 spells CASRPRTGANTEAFF. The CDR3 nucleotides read TGTGCCAGCAGGCCCCGGACAGGGGCGAACACTGAAGCTTTCTTT.

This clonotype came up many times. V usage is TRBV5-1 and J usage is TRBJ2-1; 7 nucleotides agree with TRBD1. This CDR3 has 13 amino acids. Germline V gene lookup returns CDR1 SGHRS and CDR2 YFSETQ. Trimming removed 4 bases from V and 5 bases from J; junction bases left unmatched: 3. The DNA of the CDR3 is TGCGCCAGCAGCCCCGGACAGGACAATGAGCAGTTCTTC. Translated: CASSPGQDNEQFF.

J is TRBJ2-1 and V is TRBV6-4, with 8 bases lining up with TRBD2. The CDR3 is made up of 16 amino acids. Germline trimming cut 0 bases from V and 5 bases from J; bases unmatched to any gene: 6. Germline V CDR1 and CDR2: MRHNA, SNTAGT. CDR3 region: CASSDSISGGHNEQFF. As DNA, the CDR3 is TGTGCCAGCAGTGACTCAATAAGCGGGGGTCACAATGAGCAGTTCTTC.

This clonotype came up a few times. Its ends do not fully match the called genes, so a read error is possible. The CDR3 DNA is TGCAGCGCTGGACTAGCGGGAGGTCCCCTTTTT. Translated: CSAGLAGGPLF. The J gene is TRBJ2-3, the V gene TRBV29-1, with 14 bases fitting TRBD2. The CDR3 runs to 11 residues. CDR1 and CDR2 (germline): SQVTM, ANQGSEA.

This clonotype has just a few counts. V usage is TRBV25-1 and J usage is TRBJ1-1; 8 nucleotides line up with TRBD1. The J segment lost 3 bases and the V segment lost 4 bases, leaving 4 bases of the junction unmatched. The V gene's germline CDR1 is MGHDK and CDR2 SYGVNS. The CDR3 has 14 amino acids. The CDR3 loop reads CASSGTGFYTEAFF. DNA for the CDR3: TGTGCCAGCAGTGGGACAGGGTTTTACACTGAAGCTTTCTTT.

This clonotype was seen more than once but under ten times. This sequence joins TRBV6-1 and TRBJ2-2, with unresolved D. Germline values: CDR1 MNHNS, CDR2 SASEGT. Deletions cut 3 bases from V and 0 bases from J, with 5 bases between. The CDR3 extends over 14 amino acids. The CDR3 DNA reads TGTGCCAGCAGTGAGGTCACGAACACCGGGGAGCTGTTTTTT. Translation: CASSEVTNTGELFF.

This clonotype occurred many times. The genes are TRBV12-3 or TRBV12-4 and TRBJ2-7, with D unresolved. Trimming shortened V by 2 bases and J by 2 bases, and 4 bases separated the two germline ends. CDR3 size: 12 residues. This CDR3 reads CASSLLPYEQYF. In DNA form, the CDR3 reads TGTGCCAGCAGTTTATTGCCCTACGAGCAGTACTTC.

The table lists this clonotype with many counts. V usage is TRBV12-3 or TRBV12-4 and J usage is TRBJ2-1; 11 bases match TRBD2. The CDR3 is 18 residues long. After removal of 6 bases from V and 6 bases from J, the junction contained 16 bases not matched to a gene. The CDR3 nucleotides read TGTGCCAGCAGCGGGACAGTGACTAGCGGGGCCCTAGGCAATGAGCAGTTCTTC. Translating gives CASSGTVTSGALGNEQFF.

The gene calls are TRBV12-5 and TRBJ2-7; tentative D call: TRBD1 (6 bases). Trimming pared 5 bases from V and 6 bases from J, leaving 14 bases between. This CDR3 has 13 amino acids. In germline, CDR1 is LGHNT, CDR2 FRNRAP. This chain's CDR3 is CASGPYRAGEQYF. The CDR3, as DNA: TGTGCTAGTGGTCCCTACAGGGCCGGCGAGCAGTACTTC. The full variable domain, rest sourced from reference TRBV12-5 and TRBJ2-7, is DARVTQTPRHKVTEMGQEVTMRCQPILGHNTVFWYRQTMMQGLELLAYFRNRAPLDDSGMPKDRFSAEMPDATLATLKIQPSEPRDSAVYFCASGPYRAGEQYFGPGTRLTVT.

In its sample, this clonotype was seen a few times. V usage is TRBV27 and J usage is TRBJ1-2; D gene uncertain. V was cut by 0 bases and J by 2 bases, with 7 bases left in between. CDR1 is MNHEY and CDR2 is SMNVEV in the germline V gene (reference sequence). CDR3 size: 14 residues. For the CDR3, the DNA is TGTGCCAGCAGTTTATCCCCAGTAAACTATGGCTACACCTTC. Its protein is CASSLSPVNYGYTF.

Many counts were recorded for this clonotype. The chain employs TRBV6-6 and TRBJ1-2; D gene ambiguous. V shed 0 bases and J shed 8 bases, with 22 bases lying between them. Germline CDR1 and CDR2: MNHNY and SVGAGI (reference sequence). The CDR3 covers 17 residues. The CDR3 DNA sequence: TGTGCCAGCAGTTACTCTGATCGGATAGGGCCCGGTAGAGGCTACACCTTC. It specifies CASSYSDRIGPGRGYTF.

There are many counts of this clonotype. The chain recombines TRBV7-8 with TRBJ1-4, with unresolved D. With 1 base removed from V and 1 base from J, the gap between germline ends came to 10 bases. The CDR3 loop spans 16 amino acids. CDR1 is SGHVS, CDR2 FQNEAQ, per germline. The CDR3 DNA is TGTGCCAGCAGCTTAGAGTCCAGGAGAACTAATGAAAAACTGTTTTTT. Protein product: CASSLESRRTNEKLFF.

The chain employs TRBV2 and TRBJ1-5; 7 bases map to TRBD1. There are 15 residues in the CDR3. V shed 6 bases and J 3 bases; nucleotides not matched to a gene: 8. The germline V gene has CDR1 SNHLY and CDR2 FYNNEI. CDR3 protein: CASRLTGATNQPQHF. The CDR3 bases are TGTGCCAGCAGACTTACAGGGGCTACCAATCAGCCCCAGCATTTT. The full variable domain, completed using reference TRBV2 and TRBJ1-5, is EPEVTQTPSHQVTQMGQEVILRCVPISNHLYFYWYRQILGQKVEFLVSFYNNEISEKSEIFDDQFSVERPDGSNFTLKIRSTKLEDSAMYFCASRLTGATNQPQHFGDGTRLSIL.

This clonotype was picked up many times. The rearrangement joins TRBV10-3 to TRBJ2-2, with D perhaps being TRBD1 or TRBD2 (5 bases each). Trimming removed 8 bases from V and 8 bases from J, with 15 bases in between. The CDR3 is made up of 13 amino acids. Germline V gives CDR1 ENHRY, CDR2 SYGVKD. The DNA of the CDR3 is TGTGCCATCGGGGACGCCGCGGGTGGGGAGCTGTTTTTT. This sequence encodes CAIGDAAGGELFF.

This CDR3 is CASSLAFAGDAGELFF. The CDR3 DNA is TGCGCCAGCAGCTTGGCCTTTGCGGGAGATGCCGGGGAGCTGTTTTTT. The genes are TRBV5-1 and TRBJ2-2, with 7 bases that match TRBD2. This CDR3 has 16 amino acids. Germline V lookup: CDR1 SGHRS, CDR2 YFSETQ. V was clipped by 0 bases and J by 6 bases; unmatched bases: 8.

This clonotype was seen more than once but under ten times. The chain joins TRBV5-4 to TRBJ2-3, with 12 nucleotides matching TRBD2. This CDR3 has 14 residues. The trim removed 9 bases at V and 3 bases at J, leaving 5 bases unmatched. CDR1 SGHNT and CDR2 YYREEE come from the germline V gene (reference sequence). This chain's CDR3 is CATSTSGGTDTQYF. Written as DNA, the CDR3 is TGTGCCACCTCGACTAGCGGGGGAACAGATACGCAGTATTTT.